The clone carrying this T cell receptor beta chain was observed at least ten times. The antigen is unknown. This entry comes from a study of regulatory T cells in long-lasting Graves disease. Whole-study context: Positivity for TSH receptor antibodies plus over 5 years of antithyroid drugs meant persistent Graves' disease.

To make TCR beta libraries, researchers used iRepertoire HTBI primers and Arm-PCR of CDR3 regions. TCRdb re-called the multiplex PCR reads through MiXCR, storing one row per CDR3 protein. The table lists about 470,000 distinct CDR3 sequences, less than 25% of them singletons. Study-wide findings and caveats: There were preferences for TRBV28, TRBJ1-2 and TRBJ2-5 in persistent disease. The study found persistent patients shared more public clonotypes (2,741) than new patients (about 990).

This CDR3 is built from 14 residues. Germline trimming cut 5 bases from V and 5 bases from J; bases unmatched to any gene: 7. The time point denotes: persistent/refractory GD, antithyroid drugs over 5 years with positive TRAb. The TCR library was made from RNA that had been extracted from PBMCs in TRIzol. The starting material was peripheral blood mononuclear cells (PBMCs), obtained when the disease was refractory, from a patient treated with antithyroid drugs. The TCR comes from a female donor with Graves disease. The V gene is TRBV12-3 or TRBV12-4, the J gene TRBJ2-7; TRBD2 aligns across 9 bases. The CDR3: CASSHSGSSDEQYF. DNA of the CDR3: TGTGCCAGCAGTCATAGCGGGAGTAGCGACGAGCAGTACTTC.